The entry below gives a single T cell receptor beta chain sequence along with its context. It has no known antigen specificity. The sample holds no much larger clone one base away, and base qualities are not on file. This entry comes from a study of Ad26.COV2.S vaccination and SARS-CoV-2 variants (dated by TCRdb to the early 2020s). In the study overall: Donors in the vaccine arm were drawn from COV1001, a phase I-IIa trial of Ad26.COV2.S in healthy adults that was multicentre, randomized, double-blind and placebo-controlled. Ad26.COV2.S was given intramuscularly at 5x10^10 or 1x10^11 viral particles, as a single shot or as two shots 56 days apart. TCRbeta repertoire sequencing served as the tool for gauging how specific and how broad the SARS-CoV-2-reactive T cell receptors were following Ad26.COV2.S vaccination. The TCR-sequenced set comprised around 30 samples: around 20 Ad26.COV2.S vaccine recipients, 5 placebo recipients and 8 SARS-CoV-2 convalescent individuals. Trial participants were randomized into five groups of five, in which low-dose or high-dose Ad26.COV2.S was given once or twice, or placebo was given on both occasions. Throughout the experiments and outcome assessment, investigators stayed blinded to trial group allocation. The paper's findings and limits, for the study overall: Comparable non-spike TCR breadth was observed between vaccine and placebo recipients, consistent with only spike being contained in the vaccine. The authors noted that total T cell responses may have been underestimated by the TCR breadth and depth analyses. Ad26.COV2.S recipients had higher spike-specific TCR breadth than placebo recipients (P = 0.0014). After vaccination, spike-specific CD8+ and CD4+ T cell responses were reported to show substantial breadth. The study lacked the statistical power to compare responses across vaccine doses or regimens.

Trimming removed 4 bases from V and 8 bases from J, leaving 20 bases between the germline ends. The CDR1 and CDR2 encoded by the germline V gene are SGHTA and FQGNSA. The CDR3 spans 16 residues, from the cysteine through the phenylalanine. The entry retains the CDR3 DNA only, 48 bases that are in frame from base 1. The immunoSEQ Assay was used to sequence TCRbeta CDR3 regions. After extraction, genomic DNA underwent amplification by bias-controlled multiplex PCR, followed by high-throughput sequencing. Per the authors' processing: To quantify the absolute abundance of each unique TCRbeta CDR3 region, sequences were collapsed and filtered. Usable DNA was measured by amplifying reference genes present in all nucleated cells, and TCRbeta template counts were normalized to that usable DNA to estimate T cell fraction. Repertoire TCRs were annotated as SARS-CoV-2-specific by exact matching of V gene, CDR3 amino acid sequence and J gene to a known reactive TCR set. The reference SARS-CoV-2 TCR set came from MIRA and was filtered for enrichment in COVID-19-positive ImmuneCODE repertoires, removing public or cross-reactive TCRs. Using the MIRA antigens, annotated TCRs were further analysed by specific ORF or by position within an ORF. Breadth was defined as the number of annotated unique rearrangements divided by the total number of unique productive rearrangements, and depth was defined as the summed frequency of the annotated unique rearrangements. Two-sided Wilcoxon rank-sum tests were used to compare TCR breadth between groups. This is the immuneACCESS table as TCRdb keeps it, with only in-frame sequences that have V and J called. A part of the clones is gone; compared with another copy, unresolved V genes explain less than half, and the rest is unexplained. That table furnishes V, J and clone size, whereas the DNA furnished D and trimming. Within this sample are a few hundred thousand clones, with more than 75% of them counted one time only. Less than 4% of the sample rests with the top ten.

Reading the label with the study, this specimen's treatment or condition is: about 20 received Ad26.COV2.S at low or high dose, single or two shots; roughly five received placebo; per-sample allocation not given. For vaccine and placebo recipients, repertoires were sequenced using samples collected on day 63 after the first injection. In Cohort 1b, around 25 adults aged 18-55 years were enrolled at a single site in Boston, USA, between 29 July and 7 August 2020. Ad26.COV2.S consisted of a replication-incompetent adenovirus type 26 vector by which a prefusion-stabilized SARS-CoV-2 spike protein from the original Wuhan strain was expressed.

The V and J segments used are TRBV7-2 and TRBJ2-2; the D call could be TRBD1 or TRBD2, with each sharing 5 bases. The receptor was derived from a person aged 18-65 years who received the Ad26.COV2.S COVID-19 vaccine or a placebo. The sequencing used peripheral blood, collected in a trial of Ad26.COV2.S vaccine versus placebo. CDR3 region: CASSWDPRKWPGELFF. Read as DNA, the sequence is TGTGCCAGCAGCTGGGACCCTCGAAAGTGGCCAGGGGAGCTGTTTTTT.